The 2 T cell receptor beta chains below all came from one sample that was sequenced in a study of chemoradiotherapy in HPV16-positive cancers. Libraries were prepared by immunoSEQ multiplex PCR; TCRdb keeps only in-frame clonotypes and omits some of them. The table lists under 20,000 clones, 75% to 90% of them singletons. This specimen was blood, taken from a patient who underwent chemoradiotherapy. All receptors derive from a human donor with HPV-associated anogenital cancer.

The rearrangement links TRBV14 to TRBJ1-1, with a weak D call TRBD1 (6 bases). V shed 3 bases and J shed 5 bases, with 16 bases lying between them. CDR1 is SGHDN, CDR2 FVKESK, per germline. The CDR3 spans 15 residues. This CDR3 is CASSHSSRGWTEAFF. The CDR3 coding sequence is TGTGCCAGCAGCCATAGCAGCAGGGGATGGACTGAAGCTTTCTTT.

The chain carries TRBV10-3 and TRBJ2-7; D gene uncertain. Trimming shortened V by 2 bases and J by 2 bases, and 4 bases separated the two germline ends. In germline, CDR1 is ENHRY, CDR2 SYGVKD. CDR3 length: 12 amino acids. In nucleotides, the CDR3 is TGTGCCATCAGTGAGGAGGCCTACGAGCAGTACTTC. Protein product: CAISEEAYEQYF.